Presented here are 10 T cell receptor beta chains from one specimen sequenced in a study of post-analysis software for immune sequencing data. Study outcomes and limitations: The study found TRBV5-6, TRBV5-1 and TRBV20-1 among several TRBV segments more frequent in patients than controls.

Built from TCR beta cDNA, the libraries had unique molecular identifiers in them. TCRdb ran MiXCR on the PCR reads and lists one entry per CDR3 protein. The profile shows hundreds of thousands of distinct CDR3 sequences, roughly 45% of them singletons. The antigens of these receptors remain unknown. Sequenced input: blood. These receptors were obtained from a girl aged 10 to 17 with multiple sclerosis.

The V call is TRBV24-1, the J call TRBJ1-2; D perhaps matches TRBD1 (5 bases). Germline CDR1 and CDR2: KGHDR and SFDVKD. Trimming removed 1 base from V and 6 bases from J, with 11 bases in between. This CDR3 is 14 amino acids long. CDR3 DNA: TGTGCCACCAGTGATTTCGCAGGGTTGGATGGCTACACCTTC. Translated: CATSDFAGLDGYTF.

The CDR3 protein is CASSNRQGTYSEQYF. CDR3 sequence (DNA): TGTGCCAGCAGCAACCGACAGGGGACCTACTCCGAGCAGTACTTC. This sequence joins TRBV7-9 and TRBJ2-4; 8 bases match TRBD1. The closer fit of TRBJ2-7 to the DNA end suggests the J call may be wrong. The CDR3 is 15 amino acids. Germline assignment: CDR1 SEHNR and CDR2 FQNEAQ (reference sequence).

CDR3 region: CASSLKVATEAFF. The CDR3 DNA reads TGTGCCAGCAGTTTAAAGGTGGCCACTGAAGCTTTCTTT. The chain employs TRBV27 and TRBJ1-1, with D hard to call. Germline V CDR1 and CDR2: MNHEY, SMNVEV (reference sequence). This CDR3 comprises 13 residues. Trimming cost V 2 bases and J 4 bases, with 8 bases left between them.

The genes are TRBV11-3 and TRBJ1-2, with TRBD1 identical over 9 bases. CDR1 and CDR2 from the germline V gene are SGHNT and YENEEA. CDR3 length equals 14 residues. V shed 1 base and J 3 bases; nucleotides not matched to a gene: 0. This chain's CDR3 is CASSLGTGDYGYTF. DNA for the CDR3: TGTGCCAGCAGCTTAGGGACAGGGGACTATGGCTACACCTTC.

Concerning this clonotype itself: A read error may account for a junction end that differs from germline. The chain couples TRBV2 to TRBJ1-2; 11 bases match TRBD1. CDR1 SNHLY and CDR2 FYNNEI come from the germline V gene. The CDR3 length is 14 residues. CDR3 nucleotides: TGTGGCAGCACCTGGACAGGGGGCGCAGGCGGCTACACCTTC. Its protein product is CGSTWTGGAGGYTF.

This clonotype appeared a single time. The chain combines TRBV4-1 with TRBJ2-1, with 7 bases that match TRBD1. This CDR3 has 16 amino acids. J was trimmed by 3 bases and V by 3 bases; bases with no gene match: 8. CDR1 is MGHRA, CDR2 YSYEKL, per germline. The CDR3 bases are TGCGCCAGCAGCCACCAGACAGGGTCGGACTACAATGAGCAGTTCTTC. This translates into CASSHQTGSDYNEQFF.

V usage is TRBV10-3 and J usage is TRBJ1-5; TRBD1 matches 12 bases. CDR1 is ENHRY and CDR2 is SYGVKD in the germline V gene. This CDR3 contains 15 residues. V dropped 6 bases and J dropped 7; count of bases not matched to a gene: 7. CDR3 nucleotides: TGTGCCATCAGCCAGGGACAGGGGGCCAACCAGCCCCAGCATTTT. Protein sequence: CAISQGQGANQPQHF.

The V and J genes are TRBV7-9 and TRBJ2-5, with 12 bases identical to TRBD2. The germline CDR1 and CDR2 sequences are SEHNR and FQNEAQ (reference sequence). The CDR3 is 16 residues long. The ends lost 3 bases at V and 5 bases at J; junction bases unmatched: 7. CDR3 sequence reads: CASSFTSGRSSETQYF. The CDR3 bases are TGTGCCAGCAGCTTTACTAGCGGGAGGTCATCGGAGACCCAGTACTTC.

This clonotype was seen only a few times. CDR3 residues: CSASGGPFANEQFF. CDR3 DNA: TGCAGTGCTAGCGGGGGCCCCTTTGCCAATGAGCAGTTCTTC. The chain is built from TRBV20-1 and TRBJ2-1; D tentatively reads TRBD1 or TRBD2 (6 bases each). V was clipped by 3 bases and J by 6 bases, with 15 bases between them. The CDR3 sequence is 14 residues long. CDR1 is DFQATT, CDR2 SNEGSKA, per germline (reference sequence).

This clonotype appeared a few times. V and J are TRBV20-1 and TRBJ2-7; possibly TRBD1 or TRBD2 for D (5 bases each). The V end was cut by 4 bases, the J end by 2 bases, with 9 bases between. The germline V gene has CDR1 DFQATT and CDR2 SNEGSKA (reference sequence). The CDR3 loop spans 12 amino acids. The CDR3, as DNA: TGCAGTGCTACGGGACCGACCTACGAGCAGTACTTC. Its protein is CSATGPTYEQYF.